These 27 T cell receptor beta chains were sequenced from one sample in a study of cytomegalovirus exposure and HLA in healthy donors. PCR amplification relied on 60 Vbeta primers (plus 13 Jbeta primers). Some clones are missing from TCRdb's copy, which holds only in-frame ones; the method was immunoSEQ multiplex PCR. The sample includes around 80,000 clones, around 68% of them seen just once. The specimen sequenced was PBMCs. The receptors shown here come from a man between 35 and 55 years old in good health and CMV-seropositive.

The table lists this clone with a count of one. The chain combines TRBV7-9 with TRBJ2-3; D may be TRBD1 (5 bases). Germline CDR1 SEHNR, CDR2 FQNEAQ (reference sequence). The ends were cut back, 8 bases at V and 3 bases at J, with 9 bases in the middle. CDR3 length: 12 amino acids. The CDR3 DNA is TGTGCCAGCGGGGCTACGACAGATACGCAGTATTTT. This codes for CASGATTDTQYF. Full variable domain (missing parts from reference TRBV7-9 and TRBJ2-3): DTGVSQNPRHKITKRGQNVTFRCDPISEHNRLYWYRQTLGQGPEFLTYFQNEAQLEKSRLLSDRFSAERPKGSFSTLEIQRTEQGDSAMYLCASGATTDTQYFGPGTRLTVL.

The gene calls are TRBV4-3 and TRBJ1-1; D remains unclear. The germline V gene has CDR1 LGHNA and CDR2 YSLEER. The CDR3 is 13 residues long. Trimming shortened V by 0 bases and J by 11 bases, and 13 bases separated the two germline ends. This CDR3 is CASSQDMRAVAFF. DNA for the CDR3: TGCGCCAGCAGCCAAGACATGAGGGCGGTGGCTTTCTTT.

This clone was counted between two and nine times. CDR3 protein: CASSDEVRRPYNEQFF. Written as DNA, the CDR3 is TGTGCCAGCAGTGACGAAGTGCGGCGACCCTACAATGAGCAGTTCTTC. This chain uses TRBV6-1 with TRBJ2-1; no clear D. The CDR3 spans 16 residues. CDR1 is MNHNS and CDR2 is SASEGT in the germline V gene. V lost 3 bases and J 2 bases, leaving 14 bases between the germline ends.

The chain joins TRBV5-1 to TRBJ2-1; 8 nucleotides agree with TRBD1. The CDR3 loop spans 16 amino acids. Germline V gene sequence: CDR1 SGHRS, CDR2 YFSETQ. Trimming cost V 2 bases and J 5 bases; bases outside gene matches: 9. The CDR3 loop is CASSFTGQGGNNEQFF. CDR3 DNA: TGCGCCAGCAGCTTCACCGGACAGGGCGGGAACAATGAGCAGTTCTTC.

The table lists this clone with a few counts. The gene calls are TRBV10-1 and TRBJ2-2; a possible D gene is TRBD1 (6 bases). CDR3 size: 14 residues. CDR1 WNHNN and CDR2 SYGVQD come from the germline V gene (reference sequence). The V and J ends lost 6 bases and 7 bases respectively, with 15 bases between them. This CDR3 is CASSRGTLNGELFF. Written as DNA, the CDR3 is TGCGCCAGCAGCAGGGGAACCCTCAACGGGGAGCTGTTTTTT.

This clone was counted between two and nine times. The chain carries TRBV4-1 and TRBJ2-1, with unresolved D. There are 16 residues in the CDR3. In germline, CDR1 is MGHRA, CDR2 YSYEKL. V gave up 1 base and J gave up 4 bases, with 14 bases separating them. The CDR3 loop reads CASSQVDILSYNEQFF. The CDR3 region has the DNA TGCGCCAGCAGCCAAGTAGATATACTTTCATACAATGAGCAGTTCTTC.

J is TRBJ1-2 and V is TRBV9; 11 bases align to TRBD1. J gave up 6 bases and V 2 bases, and 6 bases lay outside the gene matches. This CDR3 comprises 15 residues. Looked up from germline, CDR1 is SGDLS and CDR2 is YYNGEE. The DNA of the CDR3 is TGTGCCAGCAGCGTGGGGACAGGGGGTAGTGATGGCTACACCTTC. Translated: CASSVGTGGSDGYTF.

This clone turned up a few times. The chain carries TRBV19 and TRBJ1-2; D might be TRBD1 (5 bases). The V end lost 4 bases, the J end lost 4 bases, and 13 bases lay between the germline ends. CDR1 and CDR2 (germline): LNHDA, SQIVND (reference sequence). The length of the CDR3 is 14 residues. CDR3 DNA sequence: TGTGCCAGTAGTACTTCAGGGATCTTCTATGGCTACACCTTC. Its protein is CASSTSGIFYGYTF.

This sequence joins TRBV30 and TRBJ2-1; D remains ambiguous. Trimming cost V 5 bases and J 0 bases, with 5 bases left between them. The V gene's germline CDR1 is GTSNPN and CDR2 SVGIG (reference sequence). This CDR3 has 12 residues. The CDR3, as DNA: TGTGCCTGGGCGGACTCCTACAATGAGCAGTTCTTC. It is translated as CAWADSYNEQFF.

The chain has TRBV4-1 and TRBJ1-6; TRBD1 matches at 7 bases. The CDR3 consists of 14 residues. Germline V gene lookup returns CDR1 MGHRA and CDR2 YSYEKL. Trimming cost V 6 bases and J 3 bases; bases outside gene matches: 2. The CDR3 sequence: CASRQGNYNSPLHF. For the CDR3, the DNA is TGCGCCAGCAGACAGGGGAACTATAATTCACCCCTCCACTTT.

The V and J genes are TRBV10-3 and TRBJ1-2, with 11 bases identical to TRBD1. After removal of 7 bases from V and 7 bases from J, the junction contained 20 bases not matched to a gene. CDR1 is ENHRY and CDR2 is SYGVKD in the germline V gene. This CDR3 comprises 18 residues. The CDR3 protein is CAINRGLDRGPRSVGYTF. CDR3 DNA: TGTGCCATCAATAGGGGACTGGACAGGGGGCCGAGAAGTGTTGGCTACACCTTC.

The chain is built from TRBV2 and TRBJ2-5; TRBD2 matches 7 bases. This CDR3 has 14 residues. J lost 3 bases, V lost 8 bases, and 9 bases had no gene match. The V gene's germline CDR1 is SNHLY and CDR2 FYNNEI. CDR3 loop: CASHLPGTKETQYF. The CDR3 DNA reads TGTGCCAGCCATTTACCCGGGACTAAAGAGACCCAGTACTTC.

J is TRBJ1-5 and V is TRBV27; no definite D call. Germline V gives CDR1 MNHEY, CDR2 SMNVEV (reference sequence). This CDR3 comprises 13 residues. V lost 3 bases and J lost 7, with 10 bases in between. CDR3 in amino acids: CASSFEGRQPQHF. CDR3 bases: TGTGCCAGCAGTTTCGAGGGAAGGCAGCCCCAGCATTTT.

V gene TRBV7-9 combines with J gene TRBJ2-5; 8 bases line up with TRBD1. The CDR3 runs 14 residues. Germline trimming cut 5 bases from V and 9 bases from J; bases unmatched to any gene: 11. The germline CDR1 and CDR2 sequences are SEHNR and FQNEAQ (reference sequence). In nucleotides, the CDR3 is TGTGCCAGCAGCCCTAGGGGACAGGTCTTTTCCCAGTACTTC. It yields the protein CASSPRGQVFSQYF.

The chain recombines TRBV7-9 with TRBJ1-4; no clear D gene. Between the trimmed V and J ends, which lost 6 bases and 3 bases, there was a span of 14 bases. This CDR3 is 15 amino acids long. Looked up from germline, CDR1 is SEHNR and CDR2 is FQNEAQ (reference sequence). The CDR3 sequence: CASSPERRANEKLFF. The CDR3 nucleotides read TGTGCCAGCAGTCCCGAGAGGAGAGCTAATGAAAAACTGTTTTTT.

This clone has only a few counts. The chain combines TRBV10-1 with TRBJ2-1; 8 bases are shared with TRBD1. V was clipped by 9 bases and J by 6 bases; unmatched bases: 10. CDR1 is WNHNN, CDR2 SYGVQD, per germline (reference sequence). The length of the CDR3 is 14 residues. The CDR3, as DNA: TGCGCCAGTTTGAGGGGGACAGGCTTCAATGAGCAGTTCTTC. Amino acid sequence: CASLRGTGFNEQFF.

The rearrangement uses TRBV2 and TRBJ1-5, with a tentative D call TRBD1 (5 bases). Trimming stripped 8 bases from V and 8 bases from J, with 16 bases between. Germline CDR1 SNHLY, CDR2 FYNNEI. The CDR3 spans 13 residues. The CDR3 DNA reads as TGTGCCAGCGGTCTCTTCCGGGGGGAGCCCCAGCATTTT. It is translated as CASGLFRGEPQHF.

The V call is TRBV5-1, the J call TRBJ1-2; 7 bases are a match to TRBD1. Losses at the gene ends were 1 base for V and 8 bases for J; bases not matched to a gene: 8. CDR3 length equals 14 residues. Germline CDR1 and CDR2: SGHRS and YFSETQ. The CDR3 here is CASSLRDSEDGYTF. The CDR3 bases are TGCGCCAGCAGCTTGCGGGACAGTGAAGACGGCTACACCTTC.

This clone appeared a single time. This chain connects TRBV19 to TRBJ2-2; 9 bases match TRBD1. CDR3 length equals 16 residues. The J segment lost 5 bases and the V segment lost 2 bases, leaving 6 bases of the junction unmatched. Germline V CDR1 and CDR2: LNHDA, SQIVND (reference sequence). CDR3 region: CASSIRGTGKTGELFF. CDR3 coding DNA: TGTGCCAGTAGTATAAGGGGGACAGGGAAAACCGGGGAGCTGTTTTTT.

CDR3 nucleotide sequence: TGTGCCAGCAGGACTAGCGGGAGGTCCTACAATGAGCAGTTCTTC. Encoded protein: CASRTSGRSYNEQFF. The gene calls are TRBV6-1 and TRBJ2-1; TRBD2 matches 13 bases. The J segment lost 1 base and the V segment lost 6 bases, leaving 0 bases of the junction unmatched. The CDR3 consists of 15 residues. Germline values: CDR1 MNHNS, CDR2 SASEGT.

The chain links TRBV6-5 to TRBJ2-1, with 10 nucleotides matching TRBD2. The V and J ends lost 4 bases and 3 bases, in that order; junction bases with no gene match: 3. From germline, CDR1 is MNHEY and CDR2 SVGAGI. The length of the CDR3 is 15 residues. CDR3 in amino acids: CASSFTSGDYNEQFF. The CDR3 coding sequence is TGTGCCAGCAGTTTCACTAGCGGGGACTACAATGAGCAGTTCTTC.

The chain uses TRBV4-3 and TRBJ2-7, with a possible D match to TRBD1 (5 bases). The V end was cut by 2 bases, the J end by 7 bases, with 12 bases between. This CDR3 is 13 amino acids long. The germline V gene encodes CDR1 LGHNA and CDR2 YSLEER. CDR3 sequence reads: CASSQRQGWEQYF. The DNA of the CDR3 is TGCGCCAGCAGCCAACGCCAGGGCTGGGAGCAGTACTTC.

The genes are TRBV5-6 and TRBJ1-2; 10 nucleotides agree with TRBD1. There are 15 residues in the CDR3. Losses at the gene ends were 1 base for V and 2 bases for J; bases not matched to a gene: 2. CDR1 and CDR2 from the germline V gene are SGHDT and YYEEEE. CDR3 in amino acids: CASSLWGQGNYGYTF. The CDR3 DNA is TGTGCCAGCAGCTTGTGGGGACAGGGGAACTATGGCTACACCTTC.

V gene TRBV6-5 combines with J gene TRBJ2-7; 8 bases align to TRBD1. From germline, CDR1 is MNHEY and CDR2 SVGAGI. This CDR3 is built from 14 residues. The ends lost 2 bases at V and 4 bases at J; junction bases unmatched: 4. The DNA for the CDR3 is TGTGCCAGCAGTTACAGGAACAGGGGGTACGAGCAGTACTTC. Translating it yields CASSYRNRGYEQYF.

The rearrangement uses TRBV18 and TRBJ2-3; D gene ambiguous. The CDR3 covers 14 residues. The germline gives CDR1 KGHSH, CDR2 LQKENI. Trimming left V 1 base short and J 1 base short, with 6 bases between. The chain's CDR3 is CASSPLARTDTQYF. In DNA, the CDR3 is TGTGCCAGCTCACCACTGGCACGCACAGATACGCAGTATTTT.

Concerning this clone: The germline gene is not matched at one end of the junction; a read error may be the cause. The J gene is TRBJ2-7, the V gene TRBV5-1; TRBD2 is a possible D gene (6 bases). Germline V gives CDR1 SGHRS, CDR2 YFSETQ. The length of the CDR3 is 13 residues. CDR3 loop: CASSGTGLSSQSF. Here the CDR3 DNA reads TGCGCCAGCAGCGGGACGGGACTTAGCAGCCAGAGCTTC.

This clone came up a few times. The V and J genes are TRBV28 and TRBJ1-4; D remains unclear. The CDR3 has 14 residues. V lost 4 bases and J 7 bases, leaving 13 bases between the germline ends. The germline gives CDR1 MDHEN, CDR2 SYDVKM. Here the CDR3 DNA reads TGTGCCAGCAGTTGGGGAGGGCGTGGTGAAAAACTGTTTTTT. Amino acid sequence: CASSWGGRGEKLFF. The whole variable domain, remainder taken from reference TRBV28 and TRBJ1-4, is DVKVTQSSRYLVKRTGEKVFLECVQDMDHENMFWYRQDPGLGLRLIYFSYDVKMKEKGDIPEGYSVSREKKERFSLILESASTNQTSMYLCASSWGGRGEKLFFGSGTQLSVL.